This T cell receptor (beta chain) was profiled in a study of Tregs in tolerant kidney transplant recipients. About the study: Mixed chimerism was transient after nonmyeloablative marrow transplants from related graft donors. Study observations and caveats: Activated donor B cell expansion appeared to reveal the most relevant donor-specific TCRbeta repertoire. Biological reproducibility was not directly addressed, but technical replication error appeared minimal.

This clone is large by frequency. Its antigen is as yet unknown. The CDR3 end falls 3 residues outside the read, so it is completed with the germline J gene. Germline V gives CDR1 SEHNR, CDR2 FQNEAQ (reference sequence). The CDR3 runs to 13 residues. The V and J ends lost 4 bases and 4 bases respectively, with 10 bases between them. Produced via immunoSEQ multiplex PCR; TCRdb's table is partial and in-frame only. In total, the table holds under 2,500 clones. Recipient PBMCs carried a CFSE label and met irradiated graft donor PBMCs for approximately six days before FACS sorting. This TCR was recovered from a human patient who received a combined kidney and bone marrow transplant. The sample consisted of CD8+ T cells from blood cultured with allogeneic cells, taken before the transplant. The rearrangement uses TRBV7-9 and TRBJ1-1; tentatively, D is TRBD1 (5 bases). The DNA read from the CDR3 is TGTGCCAGCAGCTGGGGCGTGGCCACTGAA. Amino acid sequence: CASSWGVATE. The full CDR3 reads CASSWGVATEAFF.